Below are 4 T cell receptor beta chains sequenced from a single sample in a study of a mutant IDH1 vaccine in newly diagnosed glioma (dated by TCRdb to about 2021). The time point label on this specimen signifies: week 35, safety follow-up. Every vaccine dose consisted of 300 ug of a 20-mer mutant IDH1 peptide in Montanide, administered subcutaneously together with topical imiquimod. The library was made by the immunoSEQ multiplex PCR assay. TCRdb carries this immuneACCESS record with in-frame sequences only. Its versions omit some clonotypes, under half of them owing to an unresolved V gene in the studies checked, with the rest unexplained. The sample table lists tens of thousands of clones, approximately 80% of them with a count of one. The top ten hold about 4.9% of the sample. These receptors' antigens are unknown. This material consisted of PBMCs, taken from a glioma patient whose treatment included an IDH1 peptide vaccine. The receptors derive from a man aged 40-55 years with glioma.

The chain couples TRBV5-1 to TRBJ1-1, with D unresolved. CDR1 and CDR2 (germline): SGHRS, YFSETQ. The CDR3 loop spans 14 amino acids. V lost 0 bases, J lost 1 base, and 7 bases lay in between. CDR3 DNA sequence: TGCGCCAGCAGCTTGGAGGACTGGAACACTGAAGCTTTCTTT. Translation: CASSLEDWNTEAFF.

The chain recombines TRBV4-3 with TRBJ1-1; 8 bases are shared with TRBD1. Germline lookup yields CDR1 LGHNA and CDR2 YSLEER. The CDR3 length is 15 residues. V shed 0 bases, J shed 6 bases, and the junction held 6 bases outside the gene matches. This chain's CDR3 is CASSQDLVQGAEAFF. As DNA, the CDR3 is TGCGCCAGCAGCCAAGATCTAGTACAGGGGGCTGAAGCTTTCTTT.

The V gene is TRBV9, the J gene TRBJ2-7; 12 bases map to TRBD2. CDR3 length equals 15 residues. CDR1 and CDR2 (germline): SGDLS, YYNGEE. V shed 4 bases and J 4 bases; nucleotides not matched to a gene: 6. CDR3 protein: CASSFRTSGVYEQYF. The CDR3 region has the DNA TGTGCCAGCAGCTTTCGGACTAGCGGGGTTTACGAGCAGTACTTC.

J is TRBJ2-7 and V is TRBV28; 11 bases are shared with TRBD1. The CDR3 has 18 amino acids. J lost 0 bases, V lost 3 bases, and 10 bases had no gene match. Germline V lookup: CDR1 MDHEN, CDR2 SYDVKM. CDR3 protein: CASSFSGQGVFSSYEQYF. In DNA form, the CDR3 reads TGTGCCAGCAGTTTCTCGGGACAGGGGGTTTTCAGCTCCTACGAGCAGTACTTC.